The present TCR beta chain was sequenced within a study of T-cell memory formation after mild COVID-19. Study background: TCR clusters showed largely donor specificity.

TCRdb passed the 5' RACE reads through MiXCR, listing each CDR3 protein once. The sample carries around 140,000 distinct CDR3 sequences, under 30% recorded once. The V and J ends lost 0 bases and 7 bases respectively, with 7 bases between them. The CDR3 contains 13 residues. Looked up from germline, CDR1 is MNHEY and CDR2 is SVGAGI. In its sample, this clonotype was seen a few times. Its antigen is as yet unknown. Regarding the study as a whole: Later expanders leaned CD4+, whereas day 15 to 85 contracting clones were balanced CD4/CD8.

The receptor comes from an adult woman who had mild COVID-19 (a few samples of this study predate the infection). Cell type and time point are not known. The rearrangement uses TRBV6-5 and TRBJ1-5; D is uncertain. The sample consisted of PBMCs or a T cell subset sorted from them (not recorded which). For the CDR3, the DNA is TGTGCCAGCAGTTACTCCCCCCGGCAGCCCCAGCATTTT. Encoded protein: CASSYSPRQPQHF.